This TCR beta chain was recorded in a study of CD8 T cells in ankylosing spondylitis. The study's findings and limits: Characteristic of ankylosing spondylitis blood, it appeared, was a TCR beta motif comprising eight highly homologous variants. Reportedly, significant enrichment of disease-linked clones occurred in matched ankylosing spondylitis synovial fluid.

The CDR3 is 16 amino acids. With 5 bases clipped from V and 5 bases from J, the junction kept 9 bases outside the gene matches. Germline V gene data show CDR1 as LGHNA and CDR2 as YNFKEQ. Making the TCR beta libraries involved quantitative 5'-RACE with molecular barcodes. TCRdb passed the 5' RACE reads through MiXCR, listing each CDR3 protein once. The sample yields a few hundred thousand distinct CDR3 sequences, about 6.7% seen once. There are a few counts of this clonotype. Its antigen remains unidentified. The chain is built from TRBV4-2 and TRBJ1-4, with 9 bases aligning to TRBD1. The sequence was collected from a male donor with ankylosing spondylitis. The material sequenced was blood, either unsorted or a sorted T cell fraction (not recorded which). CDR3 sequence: CASSSFPGQGNEKLFF. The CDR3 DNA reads TGTGCCAGCAGCAGTTTCCCGGGACAGGGAAATGAAAAACTGTTTTTT.